This paragraph reports one T cell receptor (beta chain). This sample was taken from a study of blood T cell repertoires in COVID-19. Study details: T cells, B-cell-depleted T cells, or PBMCs supplied cDNA or gDNA.

Individuals drawn from under 30 US areas were roughly 18 to 95 years old. Recovered participants had two consecutive negative NP/OP PCR tests, healthcare professional clearance, or symptom resolution. TCRdb's copy holds only in-frame clones and misses some; the assay was immunoSEQ multiplex PCR. Here the sample spans approximately 190,000 clones, approximately 84% being singletons. Germline V CDR1 and CDR2: SGHTS, YDEGEE. CDR3 length: 17 amino acids. V lost 3 bases and J lost 11; bases outside the gene matches: 18. The gene calls are TRBV5-8 and TRBJ1-1; 11 nucleotides line up with TRBD1. The sample was PBMCs or T cells enriched from blood (not recorded which). The source of this sequence is a man aged 40-49 years who had recovered from COVID-19. CDR3: CASSSKVKRTGGLRAFF. As DNA, the CDR3 is TGTGCCAGCAGCTCCAAGGTAAAAAGGACAGGGGGCCTCCGGGCTTTCTTT.